These T cell receptor beta chains were read from a single sample in a study of cytomegalovirus exposure and HLA in healthy donors. The repertoire was sequenced with immunoSEQ multiplex PCR; TCRdb's copy has only in-frame clones and lacks some. Among about 200,000 clones listed, 82% were seen once. The sample consisted of PBMCs. The receptors were gathered from a woman between 40 and 50 years old in good health and CMV-seronegative. CDR3s include the opening cysteine and the closing phenylalanine or tryptophan. D genes are given only for firm matches. Expanded clones are given a class, and other clones once, few, many or no size at all.

D gene	V gene	clone size	J gene	CDR3 protein	CDR3 DNA
.	TRBV30	few	TRBJ2-5	CAWTREVQETQYF	TGTGCCTGGACCCGAGAGGTGCAAGAGACCCAGTACTTC
.	TRBV10-3	.	TRBJ1-5	CAISPGTNGNQPQHF	TGTGCCATCAGTCCCGGGACTAATGGCAATCAGCCCCAGCATTTT
.	TRBV21-1	.	TRBJ2-7	CAGTRTGRFGHEQYF	TGTGCCGGAACGCGGACCGGGAGATTCGGCCACGAGCAGTACTTC
.	TRBV15	.	TRBJ2-7	CATSRDRVREQYF	TGTGCCACCAGCAGAGATCGGGTACGGGAGCAGTACTTC
TRBD2	TRBV19	.	TRBJ2-1	CASSLPRGGRGSYNEQFF	TGTGCCAGTAGTTTGCCCCGTGGCGGGAGGGGCTCCTACAATGAGCAGTTCTTC
.	TRBV30	.	TRBJ2-5	CAWRELNRTGPQETQYF	TGTGCCTGGAGAGAACTGAACCGAACAGGGCCCCAAGAGACCCAGTACTTC
TRBD2	TRBV27	.	TRBJ2-3	CASSFAGTSGRDTQYF	TGTGCCAGCAGTTTCGCCGGGACTAGCGGAAGAGATACGCAGTATTTT
TRBD1	TRBV6-5	.	TRBJ2-2	CASSKDRGLTGELFF	TGTGCCAGCAGTAAGGACAGGGGGCTCACCGGGGAGCTGTTTTTT
.	TRBV18	.	TRBJ1-1	CASSPPMGALGGTEAFF	TGTGCCAGCTCACCACCCATGGGCGCACTGGGGGGCACTGAAGCTTTCTTT
TRBD2	TRBV6-1	.	TRBJ2-1	CASSRPSGRANEQFF	TGTGCCAGCAGCCGACCTAGCGGGAGGGCCAATGAGCAGTTCTTC
TRBD2	TRBV29-1	.	TRBJ2-1	CSVDGLAGLQQFF	TGCAGCGTTGATGGACTAGCGGGACTCCAGCAGTTCTTC
.	TRBV7-9	once	TRBJ2-3	CASSLAGRDTQYF	TGTGCCAGCAGCTTAGCGGGGAGGGATACGCAGTATTTT
TRBD2	TRBV7-9	.	TRBJ2-1	CASSRGLAGVYNEQFF	TGTGCCAGCAGTCGAGGACTAGCGGGAGTCTACAATGAGCAGTTCTTC
.	TRBV28	.	TRBJ1-5	CASANLGVQPQHF	TGTGCCAGCGCCAATCTAGGTGTTCAGCCCCAGCATTTT
TRBD1	TRBV30	.	TRBJ2-3	CAWSVTGTGPTDTQYF	TGTGCCTGGAGTGTAACAGGGACAGGGCCAACAGATACGCAGTATTTT
TRBD1	TRBV27	once	TRBJ1-5	CASSSRGQGINQPQHF	TGTGCCAGCAGTTCTAGGGGGCAGGGTATCAATCAGCCCCAGCATTTT
.	TRBV28	.	TRBJ1-6	CASSWGESPLHF	TGTGCCAGCAGTTGGGGGGAGTCACCCCTCCACTTT
TRBD1	TRBV18	few	TRBJ2-3	CASSPTKTGGHTDTQYF	TGTGCCAGCTCACCGACCAAAACAGGGGGCCACACAGATACGCAGTATTTT
.	TRBV5-6	.	TRBJ2-3	CASSSQNTQIGQYF	TGTGCCAGCAGCTCCCAGAATACACAGATAGGGCAGTATTTT
TRBD1	TRBV7-9	few	TRBJ1-5	CASSPDRAYQPQHF	TGTGCCAGCAGCCCGGACAGGGCCTATCAGCCCCAGCATTTT
TRBD1	TRBV7-9	.	TRBJ2-2	CASSLFWTGGSGELFF	TGTGCCAGCAGCTTATTCTGGACAGGGGGTTCCGGGGAGCTGTTTTTT
TRBD2	TRBV7-2	.	TRBJ2-7	CASSPYSASGRTRGEQYF	TGTGCCAGCAGCCCGTACTCTGCTAGCGGGAGGACACGGGGCGAGCAGTACTTC
.	TRBV29-1	.	TRBJ1-1	CSVPKGPNTEAFF	TGCAGCGTTCCTAAGGGGCCGAACACTGAAGCTTTCTTT
TRBD2	TRBV11-2	.	TRBJ2-5	CASSLGSLAGGSETQYF	TGTGCCAGCAGCTTAGGCTCTCTAGCGGGAGGGTCGGAGACCCAGTACTTC
.	TRBV4-1	.	TRBJ2-1	CASSQEGRASYNEQFF	TGCGCCAGCAGCCAAGAAGGCAGGGCGAGTTACAATGAGCAGTTCTTC
TRBD2	TRBV6-5	.	TRBJ2-2	CASRPPGGGELFF	TGTGCCAGCAGACCCCCGGGGGGCGGGGAGCTGTTTTTT
.	TRBV5-8	.	TRBJ1-5	CASRQGGYSNQPQHF	TGTGCCAGCAGGCAGGGCGGATATAGCAATCAGCCCCAGCATTTT
.	TRBV30	.	TRBJ1-5	CAWEPGHNQPQHF	TGTGCCTGGGAACCGGGACACAATCAGCCCCAGCATTTT
TRBD2	TRBV7-3	few	TRBJ2-3	CASSWSGLADTQYF	TGTGCCAGCAGCTGGAGCGGACTAGCGGATACGCAGTATTTT
TRBD1	TRBV7-8	.	TRBJ2-6	CASSLEGTGGIGANVLTF	TGTGCCAGCAGCTTAGAAGGGACAGGGGGCATTGGGGCCAACGTCCTGACTTTC
.	TRBV10-2	.	TRBJ2-3	CASQLASNTDTQYF	TGCGCCAGCCAACTAGCTTCTAACACAGATACGCAGTATTTT
TRBD2	TRBV5-1	.	TRBJ2-3	CASSLASGSAVGPTQYF	TGCGCCAGCAGCTTGGCCAGCGGGAGCGCTGTAGGACCTACGCAGTATTTT
.	TRBV6-6	few	TRBJ1-1	CASSWDSSTEAFF	TGTGCCAGCAGTTGGGACTCATCCACTGAAGCTTTCTTT